This T cell receptor beta chain was identified in a study of T cell responses to AZD1222 COVID-19 vaccine. The CDR3 is made up of 16 amino acids. The V gene end was trimmed by 4 bases and the J gene end by 8 bases; junction bases not matched to a gene: 8. Germline V gene sequence: CDR1 LGHDT, CDR2 YNNKEL (reference sequence). Notes on this clone: The antigen is undetermined.

Study results and caveats: Repertoires were collected only later (after the peak T cell response had occurred). As reported, nearly half of all spike-specific TCRs target variant regions that are unmutated. CD4 TCRs associated with vaccination spanned spike, dominating at 160-218 and 743-854. Two AZD1222 administrations were followed by greater Spike-specific TCR breadth and depth.

TCRdb's table, derived via immunoSEQ multiplex PCR, lists solely in-frame clones and lacks some. The repertoire includes some 100,000 clones, around nine tenths of them detected once, and approximately 3.3% sits in the top ten. The chain carries TRBV3-1 (or the pseudogene TRBV3-2) and TRBJ2-1; 13 nucleotides align to TRBD2. This clonotype was obtained from an adult in good health. Material: peripheral blood, obtained on day 0 of AZD1222 vaccination. The CDR3 spells CASSRGLAGPGHEQFF. CDR3 nucleotide sequence: TGTGCCAGCAGCCGGGGACTAGCGGGGCCAGGGCATGAGCAGTTCTTC.